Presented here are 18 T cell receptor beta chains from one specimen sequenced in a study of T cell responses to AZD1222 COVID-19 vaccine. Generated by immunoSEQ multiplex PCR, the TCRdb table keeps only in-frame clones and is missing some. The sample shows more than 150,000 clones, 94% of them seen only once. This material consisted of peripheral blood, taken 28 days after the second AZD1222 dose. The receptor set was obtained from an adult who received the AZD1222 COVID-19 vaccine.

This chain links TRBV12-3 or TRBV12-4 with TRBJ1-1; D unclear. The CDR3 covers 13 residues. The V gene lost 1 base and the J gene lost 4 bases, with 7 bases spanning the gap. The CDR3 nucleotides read TGTGCCAGCAGTTTAGGTGTGGGCACTGAAGCTTTCTTT. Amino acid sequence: CASSLGVGTEAFF.

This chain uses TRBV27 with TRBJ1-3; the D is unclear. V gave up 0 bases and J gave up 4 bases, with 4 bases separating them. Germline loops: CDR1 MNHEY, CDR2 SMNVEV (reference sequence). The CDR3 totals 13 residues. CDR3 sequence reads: CASSLSFGNTIYF. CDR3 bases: TGTGCCAGCAGTTTATCATTCGGAAACACCATATATTTT.

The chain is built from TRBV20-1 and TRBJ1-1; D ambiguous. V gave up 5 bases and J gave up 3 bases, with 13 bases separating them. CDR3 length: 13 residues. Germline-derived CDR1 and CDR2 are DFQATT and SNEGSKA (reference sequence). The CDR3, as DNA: TGCAGTGCTGGTGGGAGTCGGCACACTGAAGCTTTCTTT. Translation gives CSAGGSRHTEAFF.

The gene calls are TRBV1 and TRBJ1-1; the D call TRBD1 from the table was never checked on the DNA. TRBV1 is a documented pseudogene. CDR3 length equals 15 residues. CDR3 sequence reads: CTSRTFTGGGTEAFF. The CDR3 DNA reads TGCACCAGCAGGACCTTTACAGGGGGCGGGACTGAAGCTTTCTTT.

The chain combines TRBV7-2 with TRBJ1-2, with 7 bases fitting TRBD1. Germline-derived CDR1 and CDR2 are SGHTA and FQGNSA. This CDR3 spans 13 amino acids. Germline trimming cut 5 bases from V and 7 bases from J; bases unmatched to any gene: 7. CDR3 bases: TGTGCCAGCAGCGTGACAGGGCCCGCTGGCTACACCTTC. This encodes CASSVTGPAGYTF.

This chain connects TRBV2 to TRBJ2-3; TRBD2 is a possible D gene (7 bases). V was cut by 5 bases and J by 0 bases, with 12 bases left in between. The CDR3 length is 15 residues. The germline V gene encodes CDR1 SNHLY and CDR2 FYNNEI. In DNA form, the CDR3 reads TGTGCCAGCAGTCCCAGGGGACTAAGCACAGATACGCAGTATTTT. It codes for CASSPRGLSTDTQYF.

In nucleotides, the CDR3 is TGTGCCAGCAGTTGGGGACCCCAGCACGAGCAGTACTTC. This translates into CASSWGPQHEQYF. V gene TRBV6-5 combines with J gene TRBJ2-7; the D gene could be TRBD1 or TRBD2 (5 bases each). CDR1 is MNHEY and CDR2 is SVGAGI in the germline V gene. CDR3 length equals 13 residues. V was clipped by 4 bases and J by 5 bases, with 12 bases between them.

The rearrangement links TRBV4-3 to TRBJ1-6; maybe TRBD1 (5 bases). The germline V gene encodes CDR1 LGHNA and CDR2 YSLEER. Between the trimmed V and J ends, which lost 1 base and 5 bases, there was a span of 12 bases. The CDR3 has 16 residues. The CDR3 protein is CASSQVQNRNNSPLHF. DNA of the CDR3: TGCGCCAGCAGCCAAGTCCAAAACAGGAATAATTCACCCCTCCACTTT.

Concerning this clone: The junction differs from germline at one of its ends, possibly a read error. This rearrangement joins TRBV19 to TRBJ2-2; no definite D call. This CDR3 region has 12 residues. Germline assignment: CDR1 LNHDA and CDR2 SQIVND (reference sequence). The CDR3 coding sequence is TGTGCAAGTACTATACGCACCGGGGAGCTGTTTTTT. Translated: CASTIRTGELFF. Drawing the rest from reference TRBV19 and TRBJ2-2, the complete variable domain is DGGITQSPKYLFRKEGQNVTLSCEQNLNHDAMYWYRQDPGQGLRLIYYSQIVNDFQKGDIAEGYSVSREKKESFPLTVTSAQKNPTAFYLCASTIRTGELFFGEGSRLTVL.

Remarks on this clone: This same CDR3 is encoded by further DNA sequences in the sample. CDR3 nucleotides: TGTGCCAGCAGCTTACAGGGAAACACCATATATTTT. Translated: CASSLQGNTIYF. The genes are TRBV7-9 and TRBJ1-3; D remains ambiguous. The germline CDR1 and CDR2 sequences are SEHNR and FQNEAQ (reference sequence). Between the trimmed V and J ends, which lost 2 bases and 4 bases, there was a span of 3 bases. The CDR3 has 12 residues.

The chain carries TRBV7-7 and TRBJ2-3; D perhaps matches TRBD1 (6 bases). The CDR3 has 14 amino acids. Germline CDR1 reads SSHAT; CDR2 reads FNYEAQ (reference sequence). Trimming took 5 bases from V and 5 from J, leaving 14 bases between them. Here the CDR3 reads CASSPTGSGDTQYF. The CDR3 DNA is TGTGCCAGCAGCCCGACAGGAAGTGGAGATACGCAGTATTTT.

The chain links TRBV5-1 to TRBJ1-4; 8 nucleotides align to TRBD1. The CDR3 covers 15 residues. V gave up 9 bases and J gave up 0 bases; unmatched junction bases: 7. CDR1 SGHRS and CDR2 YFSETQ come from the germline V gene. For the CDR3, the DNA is TGCGCCACCCGGACAGGGCTTGCAACTAATGAAAAACTGTTTTTT. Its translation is CATRTGLATNEKLFF.

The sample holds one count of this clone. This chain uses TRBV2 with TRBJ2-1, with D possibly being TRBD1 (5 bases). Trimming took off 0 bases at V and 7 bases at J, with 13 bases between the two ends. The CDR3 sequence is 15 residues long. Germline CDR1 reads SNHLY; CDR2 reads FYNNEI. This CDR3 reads CASSEARLPGNEQFF. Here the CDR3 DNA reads TGTGCCAGCAGTGAAGCGCGATTACCAGGGAATGAGCAGTTCTTC.

CDR3 sequence: CASLGGLADNEQFF. The CDR3 DNA follows: TGTGCCAGCTTAGGGGGACTAGCGGACAATGAGCAGTTCTTC. J is TRBJ2-1 and V is TRBV19, with 11 bases identical to TRBD2. This CDR3 has 14 residues. The J segment lost 5 bases and the V segment lost 9 bases, leaving 6 bases of the junction unmatched. In germline, CDR1 is LNHDA, CDR2 SQIVND (reference sequence).

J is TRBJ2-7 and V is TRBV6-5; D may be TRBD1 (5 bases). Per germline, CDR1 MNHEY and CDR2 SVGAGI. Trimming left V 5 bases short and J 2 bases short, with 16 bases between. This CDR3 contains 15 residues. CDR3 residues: CASSPTGFGTYEQYF. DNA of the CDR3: TGTGCCAGCAGTCCCACAGGTTTTGGGACCTACGAGCAGTACTTC.

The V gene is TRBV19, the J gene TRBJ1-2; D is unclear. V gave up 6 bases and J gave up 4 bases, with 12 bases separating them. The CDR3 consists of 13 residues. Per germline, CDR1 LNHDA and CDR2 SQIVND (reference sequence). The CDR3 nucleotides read TGTGCCAGTAGGCAAGGACTGACCTATGGCTACACCTTC. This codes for CASRQGLTYGYTF.

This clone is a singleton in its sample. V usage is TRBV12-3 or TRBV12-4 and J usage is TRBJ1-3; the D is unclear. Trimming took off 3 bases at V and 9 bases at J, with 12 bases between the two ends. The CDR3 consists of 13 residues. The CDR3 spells CASSFGWEGTIYF. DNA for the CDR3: TGTGCCAGCAGTTTTGGTTGGGAGGGCACCATATATTTT.

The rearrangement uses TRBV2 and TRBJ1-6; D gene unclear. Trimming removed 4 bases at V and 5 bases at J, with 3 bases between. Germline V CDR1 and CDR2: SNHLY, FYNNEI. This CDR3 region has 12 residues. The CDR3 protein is CASSANNSPLHF. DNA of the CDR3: TGTGCCAGCAGTGCCAATAATTCACCCCTCCACTTT.